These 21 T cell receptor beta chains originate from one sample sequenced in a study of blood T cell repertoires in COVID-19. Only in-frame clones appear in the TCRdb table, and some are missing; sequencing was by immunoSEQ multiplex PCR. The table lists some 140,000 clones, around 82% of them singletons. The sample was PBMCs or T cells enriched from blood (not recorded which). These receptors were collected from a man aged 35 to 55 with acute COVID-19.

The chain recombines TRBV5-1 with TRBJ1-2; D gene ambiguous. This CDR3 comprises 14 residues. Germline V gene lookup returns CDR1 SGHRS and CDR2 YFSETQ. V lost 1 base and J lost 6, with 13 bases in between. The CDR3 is CASSLFGEAHGYTF. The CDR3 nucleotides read TGCGCCAGCAGCTTGTTCGGGGAGGCACATGGCTACACCTTC.

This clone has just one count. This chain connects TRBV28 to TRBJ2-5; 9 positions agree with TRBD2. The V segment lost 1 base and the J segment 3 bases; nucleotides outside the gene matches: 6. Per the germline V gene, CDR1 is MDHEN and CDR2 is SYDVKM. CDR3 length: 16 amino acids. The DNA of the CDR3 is TGTGCCAGCAGTTTATTTGGCGGGGGGGGTAAAGAGACCCAGTACTTC. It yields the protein CASSLFGGGGKETQYF.

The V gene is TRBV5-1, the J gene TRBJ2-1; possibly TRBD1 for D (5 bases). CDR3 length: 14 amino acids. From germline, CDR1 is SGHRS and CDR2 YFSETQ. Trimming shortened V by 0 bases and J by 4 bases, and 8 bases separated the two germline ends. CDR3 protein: CASSLGQSYNEQFF. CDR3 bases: TGCGCCAGCAGCTTGGGACAGAGTTACAATGAGCAGTTCTTC.

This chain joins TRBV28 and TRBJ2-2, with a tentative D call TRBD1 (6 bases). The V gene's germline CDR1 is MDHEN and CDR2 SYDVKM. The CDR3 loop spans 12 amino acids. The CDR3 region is CVSAGATGELFF. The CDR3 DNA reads TGTGTGAGCGCAGGGGCCACCGGGGAGCTGTTTTTT.

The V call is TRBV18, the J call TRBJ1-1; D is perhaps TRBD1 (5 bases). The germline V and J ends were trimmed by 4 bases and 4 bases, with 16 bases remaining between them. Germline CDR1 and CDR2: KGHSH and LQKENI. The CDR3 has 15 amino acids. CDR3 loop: CASSLSPVGGTEAFF. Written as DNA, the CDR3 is TGTGCCAGCTCACTGAGTCCAGTCGGGGGCACTGAAGCTTTCTTT.

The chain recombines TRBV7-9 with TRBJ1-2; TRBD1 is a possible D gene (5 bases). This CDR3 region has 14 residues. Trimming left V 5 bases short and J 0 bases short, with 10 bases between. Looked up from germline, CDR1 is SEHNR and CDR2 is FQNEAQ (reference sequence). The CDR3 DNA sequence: TGTGCCAGCAGCGCACAGGTTACTAACTATGGCTACACCTTC. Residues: CASSAQVTNYGYTF.

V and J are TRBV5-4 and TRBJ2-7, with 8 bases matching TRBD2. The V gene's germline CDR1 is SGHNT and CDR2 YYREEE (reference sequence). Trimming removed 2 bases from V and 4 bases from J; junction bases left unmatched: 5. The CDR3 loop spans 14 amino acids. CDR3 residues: CASSLVGREYEQYF. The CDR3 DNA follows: TGTGCCAGCAGCTTAGTCGGGAGGGAGTACGAGCAGTACTTC. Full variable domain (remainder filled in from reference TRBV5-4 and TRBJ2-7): ETGVTQSPTHLIKTRGQQVTLRCSSQSGHNTVSWYQQALGQGPQFIFQYYREEENGRGNFPPRFSGLQFPNYSSELNVNALELDDSALYLCASSLVGREYEQYFGPGTRLTVT.

This CDR3 is CASSITGANTGELFF. The CDR3 DNA is TGTGCCAGTAGTATAACGGGGGCGAACACCGGGGAGCTGTTTTTT. The gene calls are TRBV19 and TRBJ2-2; tentative D call: TRBD2 (6 bases). CDR3 length: 15 residues. V lost 2 bases and J 0 bases, leaving 7 bases between the germline ends. CDR1 LNHDA and CDR2 SQIVND come from the germline V gene (reference sequence).

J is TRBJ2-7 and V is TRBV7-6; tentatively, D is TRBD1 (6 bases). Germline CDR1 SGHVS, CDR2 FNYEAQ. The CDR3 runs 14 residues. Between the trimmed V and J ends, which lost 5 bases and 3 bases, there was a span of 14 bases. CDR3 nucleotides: TGTGCCAGCAGCCTCCGGGACACCAACTACGAGCAGTACTTC. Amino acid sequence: CASSLRDTNYEQYF.

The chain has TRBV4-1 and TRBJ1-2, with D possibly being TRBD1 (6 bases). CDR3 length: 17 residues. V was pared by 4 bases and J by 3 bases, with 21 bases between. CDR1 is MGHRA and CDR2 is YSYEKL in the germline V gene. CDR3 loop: CASSLGRRDNRDYGYTF. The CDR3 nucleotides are TGCGCCAGCAGCCTAGGACGTAGGGACAACAGGGACTATGGCTACACCTTC.

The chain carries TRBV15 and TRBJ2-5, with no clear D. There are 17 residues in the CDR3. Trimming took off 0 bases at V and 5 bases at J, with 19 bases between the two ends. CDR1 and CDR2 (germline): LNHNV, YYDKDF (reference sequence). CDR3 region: CATSRDRTPGAWETQYF. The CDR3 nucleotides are TGTGCCACCAGCAGAGATCGAACACCCGGAGCGTGGGAGACCCAGTACTTC.

DNA for the CDR3: TGTGCCAGCAGTATCTACGAGGACAATGAGCAGTTCTTC. This encodes CASSIYEDNEQFF. The chain combines TRBV12-3 or TRBV12-4 with TRBJ2-1; D is unresolved. V lost 5 bases and J lost 5, with 10 bases in between. This CDR3 has 13 amino acids.

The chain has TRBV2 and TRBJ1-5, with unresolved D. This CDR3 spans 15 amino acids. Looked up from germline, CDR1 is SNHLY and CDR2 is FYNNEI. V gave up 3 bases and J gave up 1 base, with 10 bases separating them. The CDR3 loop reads CASSESVPSNQPQHF. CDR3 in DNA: TGTGCCAGCAGTGAGTCAGTCCCGAGCAATCAGCCCCAGCATTTT. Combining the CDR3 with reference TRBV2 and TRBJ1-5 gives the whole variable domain EPEVTQTPSHQVTQMGQEVILRCVPISNHLYFYWYRQILGQKVEFLVSFYNNEISEKSEIFDDQFSVERPDGSNFTLKIRSTKLEDSAMYFCASSESVPSNQPQHFGDGTRLSIL.

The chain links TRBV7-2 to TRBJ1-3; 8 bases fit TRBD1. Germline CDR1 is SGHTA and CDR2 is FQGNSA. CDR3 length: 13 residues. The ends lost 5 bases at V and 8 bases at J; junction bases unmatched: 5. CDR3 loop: CASSDGQGDTIYF. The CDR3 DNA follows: TGTGCCAGCAGCGACGGACAGGGAGACACCATATATTTT.

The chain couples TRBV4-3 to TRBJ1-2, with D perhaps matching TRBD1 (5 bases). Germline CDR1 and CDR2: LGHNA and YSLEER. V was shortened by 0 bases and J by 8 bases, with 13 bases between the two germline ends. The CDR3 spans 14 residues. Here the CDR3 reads CASSQEKDIWGYTF. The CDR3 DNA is TGCGCCAGCAGCCAAGAGAAGGACATATGGGGCTACACCTTC.

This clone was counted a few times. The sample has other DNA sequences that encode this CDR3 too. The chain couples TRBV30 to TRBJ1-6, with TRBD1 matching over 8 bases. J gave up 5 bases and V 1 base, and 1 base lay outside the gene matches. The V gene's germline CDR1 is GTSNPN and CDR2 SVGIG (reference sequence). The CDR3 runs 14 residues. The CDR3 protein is CAWSGGQDNSPLHF. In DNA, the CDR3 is TGTGCCTGGAGTGGGGGACAGGATAATTCACCCCTCCACTTT.

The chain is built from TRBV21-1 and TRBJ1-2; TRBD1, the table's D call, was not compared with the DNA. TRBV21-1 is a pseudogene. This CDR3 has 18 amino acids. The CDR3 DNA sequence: TGTGCCAGCAGCAAAGGGGCGGGTCAGGGGATTTCTAACTATGGCTACACCTTC. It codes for CASSKGAGQGISNYGYTF.

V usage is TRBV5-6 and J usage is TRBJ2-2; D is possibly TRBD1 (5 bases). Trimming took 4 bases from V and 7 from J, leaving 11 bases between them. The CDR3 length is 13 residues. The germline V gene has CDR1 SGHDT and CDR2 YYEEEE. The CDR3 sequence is CASSAGLVGELFF. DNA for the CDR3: TGTGCCAGCAGCGCAGGGTTGGTCGGGGAGCTGTTTTTT.

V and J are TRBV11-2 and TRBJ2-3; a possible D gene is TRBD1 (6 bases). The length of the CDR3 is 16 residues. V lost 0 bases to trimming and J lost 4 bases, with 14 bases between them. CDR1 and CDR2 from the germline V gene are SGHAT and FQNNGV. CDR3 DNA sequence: TGTGCCAGCAGCTTAGATGTGAGGACAGATCCAGATACGCAGTATTTT. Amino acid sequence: CASSLDVRTDPDTQYF.

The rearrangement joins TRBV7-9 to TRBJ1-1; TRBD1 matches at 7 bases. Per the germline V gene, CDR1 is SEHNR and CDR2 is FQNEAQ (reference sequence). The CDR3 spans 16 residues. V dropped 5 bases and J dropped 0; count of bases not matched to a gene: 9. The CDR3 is CASSPYRGALNTEAFF. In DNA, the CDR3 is TGTGCCAGCAGCCCCTACAGGGGTGCCTTGAACACTGAAGCTTTCTTT.

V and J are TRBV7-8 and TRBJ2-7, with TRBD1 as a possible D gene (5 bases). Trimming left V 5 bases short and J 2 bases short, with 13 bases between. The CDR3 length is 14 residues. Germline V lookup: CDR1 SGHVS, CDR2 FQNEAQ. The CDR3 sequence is CASSATDSTYEQYF. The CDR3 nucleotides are TGTGCCAGCAGCGCCACAGACAGCACCTACGAGCAGTACTTC. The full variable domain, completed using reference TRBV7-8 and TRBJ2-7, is GAGVSQSPRYKVAKRGQDVALRCDPISGHVSLFWYQQALGQGPEFLTYFQNEAQLDKSGLPSDRFFAERPEGSVSTLKIQRTQQEDSAVYLCASSATDSTYEQYFGPGTRLTVT.